This note documents a single T cell receptor beta chain sequence. The junction departs from the called germline gene at one end, perhaps through a read error. The sample is drawn from a study of tumor and adjacent non-tumor tissue in lung cancer. No cell sorting was done before RNA was extracted from the tissue. Distant lung tissue was collected more than 3 cm away from the tumor edge. The library came from three nested PCR rounds adapted from ARM-PCR protocols. TCRdb processed the multiplex PCR reads anew with MiXCR; each CDR3 protein has one entry. The data hold some 100,000 distinct CDR3 sequences, with approximately 65% observed a single time. This TCR was recovered from a man aged 25-40 years with non-small cell lung cancer. Sequenced input: distant non-tumor lung tissue.

This CDR3 is CSAISGLRAKNIQYF. In nucleotides, the CDR3 is TGCAGTGCTATCTCAGGGCTCAGAGCCAAAAACATCCAGTACTTC. The chain recombines TRBV20-1 with TRBJ2-4; possibly TRBD1 for D (5 bases). CDR1 and CDR2 from the germline V gene are DFQATT and SNEGSKA (reference sequence). CDR3 length equals 15 residues.